This T cell receptor beta chain derives from a study of shared clonotypes between healthy human individuals. Assay used: immunoSEQ multiplex PCR; TCRdb lists only in-frame clones, some missing. The sample consists of around 1.1 million clones, 75% to 85% of them appearing once. The V end was cut by 2 bases, the J end by 10 bases, with 18 bases between. The germline CDR1 and CDR2 sequences are MGHRA and YSYEKL. This CDR3 is built from 15 residues. The material sequenced was memory CD4+ T cells from PBMCs. Subset indicated: CD45RA-negative fraction. This chain joins TRBV4-1 and TRBJ2-1; D is perhaps TRBD2 (5 bases). The TCR sequence derives from a young man in good health. Some clones in this sample may be carry-over from other donors' samples. DNA of the CDR3: TGCGCCAGCAGCCAACCTTTGGACTGGGTGGGGGAGCAGTTCTTC. It translates to CASSQPLDWVGEQFF.